One sample yielded the 7 T cell receptor beta chains listed below, sequenced in a study of early T cells in non-severe SARS-CoV-2 infection. TCRdb used MiXCR to reprocess the 5' RACE reads, holding one entry per CDR3 protein. This sample has roughly 65,000 distinct CDR3 sequences, with about a tenth found just once. Sequences were obtained from whole blood. Receptors originate from an adult who was a healthcare worker with PCR-confirmed SARS-CoV-2 infection or an uninfected control (not recorded which).

The V call is TRBV6-1, the J call TRBJ2-3; TRBD2 matches at 8 bases. J gave up 4 bases and V 0 bases, and 12 bases lay outside the gene matches. The V gene's germline CDR1 is MNHNS and CDR2 SASEGT. The CDR3 sequence is 18 residues long. The CDR3 DNA is TGTGCCAGCAGTGAAGCGGCCCCGGGACTAGTGCGGGCAGATACGCAGTATTTT. Encoded protein: CASSEAAPGLVRADTQYF.

The rearrangement uses TRBV7-9 and TRBJ2-7; D may be TRBD2 (6 bases). CDR1 is SEHNR, CDR2 FQNEAQ, per germline (reference sequence). V dropped 1 base and J dropped 2 bases, with 15 bases sitting between them. The CDR3 has 16 amino acids. CDR3 in DNA: TGTGCCAGCAGCTTAGGATCGACTAGACAGACCTACGAGCAGTACTTC. Amino acid sequence: CASSLGSTRQTYEQYF.

To note about this clonotype: A much larger clone differs from this one at a single base, so this may be a read error. The chain links TRBV7-6 to TRBJ2-1; 8 bases are a match to TRBD2. This CDR3 comprises 13 residues. CDR1 and CDR2 (germline): SGHVS, FNYEAQ. For the CDR3, the DNA is TGTGTCAGCAGCTTAGCGGGGTTCAATGAGCAGTTCTTC. Translation gives CVSSLAGFNEQFF.

This clonotype was counted a few times. The chain employs TRBV11-2 and TRBJ2-1; possible D gene TRBD2, 5 bases. The CDR3 spans 14 residues. Looked up from germline, CDR1 is SGHAT and CDR2 is FQNNGV. V was clipped by 5 bases and J by 6 bases, with 14 bases between them. CDR3 residues: CASSTLLGGNEQFF. Written as DNA, the CDR3 is TGTGCCAGCAGCACACTCCTAGGAGGCAATGAGCAGTTCTTC.

This clonotype occurred a few times. This chain links TRBV5-1 with TRBJ2-3, with unresolved D. The V gene lost 3 bases and the J gene lost 2 bases, with 13 bases spanning the gap. From germline, CDR1 is SGHRS and CDR2 YFSETQ. The CDR3 has 15 amino acids. The CDR3 coding sequence is TGCGCCAGCAGCTGGGGTTACGCGGCCACAGATACGCAGTATTTT. Amino acids: CASSWGYAATDTQYF.

This clonotype was recorded a few times. The genes are TRBV27 and TRBJ2-3; 11 nucleotides match TRBD2. CDR3 length equals 15 residues. With V trimmed by 6 bases and J by 9 bases, 11 bases remained unmatched. Germline V lookup: CDR1 MNHEY, CDR2 SMNVEV (reference sequence). CDR3: CASSRTSGSTWTQYF. The CDR3 nucleotides are TGTGCCAGCAGCCGTACTAGCGGGAGTACCTGGACGCAGTATTTT.

This clonotype was counted many times. V is TRBV5-1 and J is TRBJ2-7; D remains unclear. The CDR3 has 16 residues. CDR1 and CDR2 (germline): SGHRS, YFSETQ. With 0 bases removed from V and 2 bases from J, the gap between germline ends came to 15 bases. CDR3 loop: CASSLGPRPQPYEQYF. CDR3 sequence (DNA): TGCGCCAGCAGCTTGGGCCCTCGGCCCCAACCCTACGAGCAGTACTTC.